A single sample is the source of the 5 T cell receptor beta chains below, sequenced in a study of immune evolution from preneoplasia to lung adenocarcinoma. The protocol was immunoSEQ multiplex PCR, while the TCRdb copy is restricted to in-frame clones and leaves out a portion. Among 4,000 to 6,000 clones listed, around four fifths were seen once. The sequenced sample consisted of FFPE normal lung tissue adjacent to the tumor. Receptors originate from a person aged 45 to 69 with lung adenocarcinoma.

The genes are TRBV5-6 and TRBJ2-5; the D gene is possibly TRBD1 (5 bases). V shed 0 bases and J shed 5 bases, with 11 bases lying between them. Germline CDR1 and CDR2: SGHDT and YYEEEE. CDR3 length: 14 residues. The CDR3 spells CASSLVRGVETQYF. The CDR3 DNA follows: TGTGCCAGCAGCTTGGTAAGGGGCGTTGAGACCCAGTACTTC.

The J gene is TRBJ2-3, the V gene TRBV11-2; 15 nucleotides agree with TRBD2. There are 17 residues in the CDR3. V shed 5 bases and J 6 bases; nucleotides not matched to a gene: 9. Germline V gene sequence: CDR1 SGHAT, CDR2 FQNNGV. CDR3 sequence reads: CASSRNGLAGGMDTQYF. The CDR3 DNA sequence: TGTGCCAGCAGCAGGAACGGACTAGCGGGAGGGATGGATACGCAGTATTTT.

The chain has TRBV19 and TRBJ2-3; 7 nucleotides align to TRBD2. The CDR3 extends over 18 amino acids. Looked up from germline, CDR1 is LNHDA and CDR2 is SQIVND (reference sequence). V was clipped by 1 base and J by 0 bases; unmatched bases: 10. CDR3 residues: CASSIVLGSSGSTDTQYF. Here the CDR3 DNA reads TGTGCCAGTAGTATAGTCTTGGGGTCTAGCGGTAGCACAGATACGCAGTATTTT.

J is TRBJ2-2 and V is TRBV2; possible D gene TRBD2, 5 bases. V was shortened by 9 bases and J by 1 base, with 9 bases between the two germline ends. The CDR3 runs to 13 residues. Germline CDR1 and CDR2: SNHLY and FYNNEI. In nucleotides, the CDR3 is TGTGCCAGGGAGGCGGGGAACACCGGGGAGCTGTTTTTT. As protein: CAREAGNTGELFF.

V gene TRBV19 combines with J gene TRBJ1-1; no reliable D call. There are 12 residues in the CDR3. V was cut by 9 bases and J by 5 bases, with 13 bases left in between. Germline V gives CDR1 LNHDA, CDR2 SQIVND (reference sequence). The DNA of the CDR3 is TGTGCCAGCAAAACGGCTGGTACTGAAGCTTTCTTT. It encodes CASKTAGTEAFF.